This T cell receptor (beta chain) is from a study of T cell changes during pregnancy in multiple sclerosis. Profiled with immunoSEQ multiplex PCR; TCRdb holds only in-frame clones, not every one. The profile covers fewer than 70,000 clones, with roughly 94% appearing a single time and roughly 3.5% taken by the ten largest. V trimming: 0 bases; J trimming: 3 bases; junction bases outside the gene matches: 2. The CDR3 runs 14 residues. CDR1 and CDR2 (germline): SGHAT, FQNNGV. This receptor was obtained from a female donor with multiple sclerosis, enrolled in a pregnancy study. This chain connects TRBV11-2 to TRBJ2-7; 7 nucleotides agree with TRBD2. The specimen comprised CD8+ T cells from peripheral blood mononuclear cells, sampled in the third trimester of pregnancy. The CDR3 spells CASSLEPGGYEQYF. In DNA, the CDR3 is TGTGCCAGCAGCTTAGAGCCGGGGGGCTACGAGCAGTACTTC.